This TCR beta chain stems from a study of technical replicates of blood from a few donors. The V end lost 8 bases, the J end lost 8 bases, and 13 bases lay between the germline ends. The CDR3 contains 12 residues. CDR1 is WNHNN, CDR2 SYGVQD, per germline (reference sequence). In its sample, this clone was seen once. Assay: immunoSEQ multiplex PCR; the TCRdb copy retains only in-frame clones and omits some. The sample shows around 76,000 clones, approximately 97% of them seen only once. The chain joins TRBV10-1 to TRBJ2-1, with D possibly being TRBD1 (6 bases). This receptor was taken from a human donor in good health. Sequenced: T cells isolated from PBMCs. The DNA for the CDR3 is TGCGCCAGCGGCGACAGGTCCGATGAGCAGTTCTTC. It codes for CASGDRSDEQFF.